This TCR beta chain was observed in a study of shared clonotypes between healthy human individuals. The assay was immunoSEQ multiplex PCR, and TCRdb's table has in-frame clones only and misses some. The sample lists 2 million to 3 million clones; about 92% were seen once. Germline lookup yields CDR1 SGHTA and CDR2 FQGNSA. CDR3 length: 14 amino acids. The V and J ends lost 5 bases and 2 bases respectively, with 10 bases between them. Material for sequencing was naive CD4+ T cells sorted from blood. Regarding subset: CD45RA+ positively selected. The TCR was taken from a man aged 18 to 29 in good health. This chain links TRBV7-2 with TRBJ1-5; D ambiguous. The CDR3 DNA reads as TGTGCCAGCAGCCTAAGGACGGGCAATCAGCCCCAGCATTTT. Translation gives CASSLRTGNQPQHF. Full variable domain (rest looked up from reference TRBV7-2 and TRBJ1-5): GAGVSQSPSNKVTEKGKDVELRCDPISGHTALYWYRQSLGQGLEFLIYFQGNSAPDKSGLPSDRFSAERTGGSVSTLTIQRTQQEDSAVYLCASSLRTGNQPQHFGDGTRLSIL.